The 18 T cell receptor beta chains below all came from one sample that was sequenced in a study of T cells in Graves' hyperthyroidism and ophthalmopathy. Researchers amplified the TCR beta CDR3 regions from RNA transcripts. An initial round of RT-PCR targeting the TCR CDR3 relied on the HTBI primer set. TCRdb reprocessed the multiplex PCR reads with MiXCR, giving one entry per CDR3 protein. Of fewer than 400,000 distinct CDR3 sequences listed, 25% are singletons. Sample: blood. The origin of the receptors is a man between 50 and 59 years old with Graves' hyperthyroidism.

In its sample, this clonotype was seen a few times. The V and J genes are TRBV10-3 and TRBJ2-1, with TRBD2 as a possible D gene (5 bases). The CDR3 consists of 16 residues. With 2 bases removed from V and 9 bases from J, the gap between germline ends came to 20 bases. The germline V gene encodes CDR1 ENHRY and CDR2 SYGVKD. As DNA, the CDR3 is TGTGCCATCAGTGAGACTCTAGGGCCCAAACGGGGTGAGCAGTTCTTC. Its translation is CAISETLGPKRGEQFF.

This clonotype occurred once. The gene calls are TRBV20-1 and TRBJ1-6; D is possibly TRBD1 (5 bases). The CDR3 length is 15 residues. Trimming shortened V by 2 bases and J by 4 bases, and 12 bases separated the two germline ends. Germline-derived CDR1 and CDR2 are DFQATT and SNEGSKA (reference sequence). The CDR3 nucleotides read TGCAGTGCTAGAAGGCAGGGAGGGTATAATTCACCCCTCCACTTT. Encoded protein: CSARRQGGYNSPLHF.

The sample holds a few counts of this clonotype. The V gene is TRBV7-4, the J gene TRBJ2-7, with no clear D. This CDR3 has 16 residues. Trimming stripped 2 bases from V and 0 bases from J, with 14 bases between. Germline lookup yields CDR1 SGHVT and CDR2 SQSDAQ. The CDR3 DNA reads as TGTGCCAGCAGCTTACCCCCCGCCCAGCGCTCCTACGAGCAGTACTTC. It is translated as CASSLPPAQRSYEQYF. The entire variable domain, with the rest obtained from reference TRBV7-4 and TRBJ2-7, is as follows: GAGVSQSPRYKVAKRGRDVALRCDSISGHVTLYWYRQTLGQGSEVLTYSQSDAQRDKSGRPSGRFSAERPERSVSTLKIQRTEQGDSAVYLCASSLPPAQRSYEQYFGPGTRLTVT.

V gene TRBV11-3 combines with J gene TRBJ2-2; TRBD1 agrees at 7 bases. The V and J ends lost 5 bases and 6 bases, in that order; junction bases with no gene match: 12. This CDR3 is built from 16 residues. Germline loops: CDR1 SGHNT, CDR2 YENEEA. The CDR3 protein is CASSPRDSKVAGELFF. CDR3 coding DNA: TGTGCCAGCAGCCCGAGGGACAGTAAAGTTGCCGGGGAGCTGTTTTTT.

In this sample, this clonotype turned up many times. The J gene is TRBJ2-3, the V gene TRBV7-3, with TRBD2 identical over 11 bases. The CDR3 length is 15 residues. V shed 1 base, J shed 6 bases, and the junction held 3 bases outside the gene matches. Germline V gene sequence: CDR1 SGHTA, CDR2 FQGTGA. The CDR3 nucleotides read TGTGCCAGCAGCTTAAATCTAGCGGGAGGTGATACGCAGTATTTT. Its protein product is CASSLNLAGGDTQYF.

This clonotype has a handful of counts. The CDR3 here is CASRRDYNTDTQYF. As DNA, the CDR3 is TGTGCCAGCAGGAGGGACTATAACACAGATACGCAGTATTTT. The V gene is TRBV11-1, the J gene TRBJ2-3; 7 bases align to TRBD2. There are 14 residues in the CDR3. Germline CDR1 is SGHAT and CDR2 is FQDESV (reference sequence). V dropped 6 bases and J dropped 2; count of bases not matched to a gene: 5.

V usage is TRBV5-1 and J usage is TRBJ2-3; 15 nucleotides align to TRBD2. The germline V gene encodes CDR1 SGHRS and CDR2 YFSETQ. V was pared by 1 base and J by 6 bases, with 3 bases of the junction left unmatched. The CDR3 length is 16 residues. In nucleotides, the CDR3 is TGCGCCAGCAGCTTGCCGGGACTAGCGGGAGGTGATACGCAGTATTTT. Its translation is CASSLPGLAGGDTQYF.

In its sample, this clonotype was seen a few times. The rearrangement joins TRBV27 to TRBJ1-1; a weak D match, TRBD1 (5 bases). The CDR3 length is 16 residues. The germline V and J ends were trimmed by 8 bases and 7 bases, with 26 bases remaining between them. Germline values: CDR1 MNHEY, CDR2 SMNVEV (reference sequence). The CDR3 loop is CASGTNEGRENGEAFF. DNA of the CDR3: TGTGCCAGCGGAACGAATGAGGGGAGGGAGAACGGTGAAGCTTTCTTT.

This clonotype came up once. The gene calls are TRBV29-1 and TRBJ1-1; D is unresolved. Germline loops: CDR1 SQVTM, CDR2 ANQGSEA. The CDR3 spans 11 residues. V lost 4 bases to trimming and J lost 12 bases, with 15 bases between them. Here the CDR3 DNA reads TGCAGCGTTGTTCGGGAGTTCGGAACTTTCTTT. Protein sequence: CSVVREFGTFF. The entire variable domain, with the rest obtained from reference TRBV29-1 and TRBJ1-1, is as follows: SAVISQKPSRDICQRGTSLTIQCQVDSQVTMMFWYRQQPGQSLTLIATANQGSEATYESGFVIDKFPISRPNLTFSTLTVSNMSPEDSSIYLCSVVREFGTFFGQGTRLTVV.

This clonotype was observed many times. This chain uses TRBV12-3 or TRBV12-4 with TRBJ2-7; 11 bases fit TRBD2. Trimming took 6 bases from V and 3 from J; bases not matched to a gene: 13. The CDR3 runs to 17 residues. The CDR3 nucleotides read TGTGCCAGCAGCACACTAGCGGGAGTGTTTGCTGGCTACGAGCAGTACTTC. Protein sequence: CASSTLAGVFAGYEQYF.

In this sample, this clonotype turned up a few times. The chain joins TRBV25-1 to TRBJ1-4; D may be TRBD1 (5 bases). CDR1 and CDR2 from the germline V gene are MGHDK and SYGVNS. With 4 bases removed from V and 10 bases from J, the gap between germline ends came to 22 bases. The CDR3 consists of 16 residues. The CDR3 region is CASSGVIGTASRKLFF. CDR3 in DNA: TGTGCCAGCAGTGGAGTAATAGGGACCGCTTCGAGAAAACTGTTTTTT.

V usage is TRBV27 and J usage is TRBJ1-1, with D perhaps matching TRBD1 (6 bases). The CDR3 extends over 14 amino acids. Trimming shortened V by 5 bases and J by 6 bases, and 16 bases separated the two germline ends. Germline V gene sequence: CDR1 MNHEY, CDR2 SMNVEV (reference sequence). DNA for the CDR3: TGTGCCAGCAGTCTAATCAATACAGGGTCTGAAGCTTTCTTT. Translation gives CASSLINTGSEAFF.

This rearrangement joins TRBV6-1 to TRBJ2-1, with D perhaps matching TRBD2 (6 bases). Germline V gene lookup returns CDR1 MNHNS and CDR2 SASEGT. V lost 7 bases, J lost 5 bases, and 15 bases lay in between. This CDR3 contains 14 residues. The CDR3 loop is CASKETGTDNEQFF. The CDR3 region has the DNA TGTGCCAGCAAGGAAACTGGGACTGACAATGAGCAGTTCTTC.

J is TRBJ1-1 and V is TRBV19, with 7 bases fitting TRBD1. The V and J ends lost 4 bases and 0 bases, in that order; junction bases with no gene match: 2. CDR3 length equals 14 residues. Germline V gene lookup returns CDR1 LNHDA and CDR2 SQIVND (reference sequence). The CDR3 DNA is TGTGCCAGTAGTAAAGGGGGCATGAACACTGAAGCTTTCTTT. It encodes CASSKGGMNTEAFF.

The chain has TRBV19 and TRBJ2-1; 16 bases are a match to TRBD2. The CDR3 is made up of 19 amino acids. With V trimmed by 4 bases and J by 2 bases, 8 bases remained unmatched. CDR1 LNHDA and CDR2 SQIVND come from the germline V gene (reference sequence). The CDR3 DNA is TGTGCCAGTAGTACGGGACTAGCGGGAGGGCCTAGGGCCTACAATGAGCAGTTCTTC. This translates into CASSTGLAGGPRAYNEQFF.

Only one count was recorded for this clonotype. The chain combines TRBV28 with TRBJ2-1; 14 nucleotides line up with TRBD2. The CDR3 has 19 amino acids. Germline values: CDR1 MDHEN, CDR2 SYDVKM. Germline trimming cut 1 base from V and 5 bases from J; bases unmatched to any gene: 10. In DNA, the CDR3 is TGTGCCAGCAGTTTATTTGGACTAGCGGGAGGATTAGATAACAATGAGCAGTTCTTC. It encodes CASSLFGLAGGLDNNEQFF. The variable domain in full, completed from reference TRBV28 and TRBJ2-1, reads DVKVTQSSRYLVKRTGEKVFLECVQDMDHENMFWYRQDPGLGLRLIYFSYDVKMKEKGDIPEGYSVSREKKERFSLILESASTNQTSMYLCASSLFGLAGGLDNNEQFFGPGTRLTVL.

This clonotype appeared a few times. V and J are TRBV9 and TRBJ2-5; a possible D gene is TRBD2 (6 bases). The V gene lost 4 bases and the J gene lost 5 bases, with 15 bases spanning the gap. Germline-derived CDR1 and CDR2 are SGDLS and YYNGEE. CDR3 length equals 14 residues. CDR3 region: CASSQGGPKETQYF. The CDR3 DNA is TGTGCCAGCAGCCAAGGAGGGCCGAAGGAGACCCAGTACTTC.

The V and J genes are TRBV29-1 and TRBJ2-2; D unclear. V was cut by 4 bases and J by 6 bases, with 15 bases left in between. Germline CDR1 is SQVTM and CDR2 is ANQGSEA. The CDR3 is 14 residues long. The CDR3 nucleotides read TGCAGCGTTGGGGCAGAGACGGCGGCCGGGGAGCTGTTTTTT. Translated: CSVGAETAAGELFF.